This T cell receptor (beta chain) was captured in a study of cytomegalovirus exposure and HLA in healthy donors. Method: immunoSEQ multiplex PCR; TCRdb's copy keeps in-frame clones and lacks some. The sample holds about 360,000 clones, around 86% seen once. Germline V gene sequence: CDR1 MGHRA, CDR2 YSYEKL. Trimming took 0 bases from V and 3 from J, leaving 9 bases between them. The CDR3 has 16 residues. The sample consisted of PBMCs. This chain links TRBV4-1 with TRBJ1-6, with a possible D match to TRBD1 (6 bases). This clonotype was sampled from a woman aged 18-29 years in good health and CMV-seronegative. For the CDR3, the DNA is TGCGCCAGCAGCCAAGATTCGACAGGCTATAATTCACCCCTCCACTTT. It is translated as CASSQDSTGYNSPLHF.